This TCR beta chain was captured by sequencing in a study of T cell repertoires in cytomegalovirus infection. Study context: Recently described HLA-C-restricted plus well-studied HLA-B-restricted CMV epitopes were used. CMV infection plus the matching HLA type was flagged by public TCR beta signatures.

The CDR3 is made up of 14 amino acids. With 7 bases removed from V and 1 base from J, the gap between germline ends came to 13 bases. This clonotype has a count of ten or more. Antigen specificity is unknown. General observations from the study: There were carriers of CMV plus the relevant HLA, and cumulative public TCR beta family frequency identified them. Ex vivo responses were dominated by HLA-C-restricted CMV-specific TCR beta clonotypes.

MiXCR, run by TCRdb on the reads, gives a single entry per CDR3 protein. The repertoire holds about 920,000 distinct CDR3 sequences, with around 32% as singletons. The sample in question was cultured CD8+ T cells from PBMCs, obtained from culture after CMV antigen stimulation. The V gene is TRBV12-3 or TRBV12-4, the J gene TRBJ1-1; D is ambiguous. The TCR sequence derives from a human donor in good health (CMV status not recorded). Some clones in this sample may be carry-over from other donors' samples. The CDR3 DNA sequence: TGTGCCAGCACCTACGGTGCGGGGAACACTGAAGCTTTCTTT. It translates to CASTYGAGNTEAFF.